The present T cell receptor (beta chain) was sequenced within a study of cytomegalovirus exposure and HLA in healthy donors (dated by TCRdb to between 2016 and 2019). Context from the whole study: In an earlier analysis of around 540 of the donors, approximately 260 Gb of sequence data and about 110 million unique TCR beta sequences from 180 million or so T cells were reported. High-throughput TCR immunosequencing, statistical association of individual TCRs with disease status, and machine learning were combined to predict cytomegalovirus infection status. The study profiled the T cell repertoires of 666 subjects by immunosequencing and related them to cytomegalovirus serostatus. In an earlier analysis of roughly 540 of the donors, high-throughput TCR beta sequencing was used to judge whether each TCR beta V gene segment behaved as functional or pseudogenic. Of the roughly 400 genotyped donors, less than 85% were placed in the genetic ancestry cluster associated with self-reported Caucasian donors. HLA typing covered class I and class II loci at four-digit resolution. Typing coverage differed by locus: A, B, C, DRB1 and DQB1 were typed in roughly 620-630 donors, DQA1 in approximately 520, DPA1 in nearly 610, and DPB1 in 450 to 480. Among roughly 400 genotyped donors of the cohort, an average of approximately 240,000 unique TCR beta nucleotide sequences were sequenced per donor, roughly 18% of them non-productive. To study patterns of TCR occurrence, a later analysis re-analyzed previously published TCR beta repertoires from more than 550 donors and added high-resolution HLA genotyping. Alongside the repertoire data, information on donor age, sex, ethnicity and CMV serostatus was compiled. The study aimed to test whether signatures of past pathogen exposure could be identified by cataloging public T cell receptors. A later genetic analysis used genome-wide SNP genotypes for about 65% of the roughly 700 donors, treating that subset as a discovery cohort. An early release covering approximately 600 HLA-typed donors comprised 250 to 350 gigabases of sequencing data and tens of millions of unique TCR sequences. Five DR-DQ haplotypes were treated as single units for association and clustering because of strong linkage in the cohort. Besides the first cohort of 666 subjects, a separate validation cohort made up of roughly 130 different subjects was used. Rather than drawing on any new phenotypic data, the later analysis identified candidate immune exposures from TCR beta sequences and the way those sequences occurred across donors. All discovery cohort repertoires had been generated on a single sequencing platform.

The library was generated by the immunoSEQ multiplex PCR assay. For the multiplex PCR, a mixture combining 60 forward primers for TCR Vbeta segments and 13 reverse primers for TCR Jbeta segments was used. Amplification of the CDR3 region of rearranged TCR beta genes was performed with a multiplex PCR assay on genomic DNA. Amplified TCR beta libraries were sequenced as 87-base-pair reads on the Illumina HiSeq System. For the original study's pipeline: A later analysis tallied tens of millions of unique TCR beta chains across the approximately 670 repertoires, and about 12 million of those chains were shared by two or more donors. A nearest-neighbor algorithm error-corrected the raw reads and collapsed the reads into unique sequences, merging closely related sequences to remove PCR and sequencing errors. V, D and J gene segments were assigned by aligning CDR3 sequences to IMGT reference sequences. For a sequence to be retained, at least a six-nucleotide match to both a V gene segment and a J gene segment was required. A rearrangement was called productive if the CDR3 had no stop codons and remained in frame with V and J, and every other rearrangement was called non-productive. Following IMGT convention, CDR3 was defined as the stretch from the second conserved V-encoded cysteine up to the conserved J-encoded phenylalanine. The earlier analysis of about 590 of the donors excluded sequences that lacked an unambiguous match to a single V gene segment. An earlier analysis of about 590 of the donors classified V segments as functional when productive rearrangements were above 56.7% and as segregating when the standard deviation between donors was above 5%. To diagnose cytomegalovirus status from the catalog of TCR beta chain sequences, a statistical classification framework was built. V and J gene assignment, in a later analysis, came from comparing TCR nucleotide sequences with IMGT/GENE-DB human TR gene sequences. In a later analysis, CDR3 sequences and most-parsimonious VDJ recombination scenarios were assigned using the TCRdist pipeline. In a later analysis, each TCR beta chain was defined by its CDR3 amino acid sequence together with its V-gene family, and reads without a unique V-gene family were excluded. A later analysis removed 592 highly shared, low-generation-probability nucleotide sequences to deal with suspected cross-contamination and a sequencing artifact. A later analysis calculated a clonal expansion index for each public chain from normalized within-repertoire ranks of inferred template counts. In a later analysis, generation probabilities were computed using a VDJ recombination model fitted to out-of-frame rearrangements, and the results were checked against IGoR. A later analysis scored TCR-TCR, TCR-HLA and TCR-CMV co-occurrence with hypergeometric tests, applying a repertoire-size bias correction to TCR pairs. In a later analysis, false discovery rates were estimated by permuting HLA or CMV assignments 20 times. A later analysis grouped co-occurring TCRs with DBSCAN, adding TCRdist sequence similarity when clustering within HLA-allele-positive subsets. Repertoires with fewer than 30,000 or more than 120,000 public chains were left out of co-occurrence clustering, as were about five repertoires with anomalous nucleotide sharing. Imported from immuneACCESS, the table was reduced by TCRdb to in-frame sequences with V and J called. These copies leave out some clones; in studies compared against another copy, an unresolved V gene accounts for under half, and the cause of the remainder is not known. The V and J calls and clone size come from that table; D and trimming were worked out from the DNA. The sample table records 81,000 or so clones; 70% to 80% of these occur just once. The ten largest clones add up to 2.5% to 3.5% of the sample.

In total, over 600 healthy bone marrow donors made up the cohort. At the time of sampling, every cohort member was nominally healthy, though immune exposures that went unrecorded were likely present. The donor was CMV seropositive and belonged to the group of a few hundred seropositive cohort members. Each donor provided a peripheral blood sample, and peripheral blood mononuclear cells were used for TCR beta sequencing. The Qiagen DNeasy Blood Extraction Kit was used to extract genomic DNA from the blood cell samples. In the case of this clone: Its antigen remains undetermined. No much larger clone exists at a distance of one base, and base qualities are not known.

Its CDR3 holds 16 amino acids, cysteine through phenylalanine. CDR3 DNA is the only sequence kept; it has 48 bases, read in frame from the first base. The germline V gene (reference sequence) yields LNHDA for CDR1 and SQIVND for CDR2. V is reduced by 2 bases and J by 12 bases, leaving a spacing of 23 bases between them. Summary of the overall study and its limitations: According to a later analysis, most CMV-associated TCR beta chains appeared to be HLA-restricted, and the HLA associations seemed to be driven largely by CMV exposure. In a later genetic analysis, fewer N-insertions in productive TCRs were reported among donors in an Asian-associated ancestry cluster than the roughly 700-donor mean. The classifier was reported to diagnose cytomegalovirus status with high specificity and sensitivity in both the original cohort and the validation cohort. In this cohort, only TCR beta chains were sequenced, and detectable features were limited by the absence of alpha or paired-chain data. Three of the identified cytomegalovirus-associated TCR beta chains were confirmed in vitro to be specific for cytomegalovirus antigens. A cluster of highly shared sequence variants was judged likely to be a technical artifact of the sequencing pipeline. Immune exposure information for the cohort was limited to CMV serostatus. Presence/absence analyses assumed roughly uniform sequencing depth across donors, an assumption that may not hold. Several of the top co-occurrence clusters appeared to be linked to parvovirus B19, influenza, CMV and Epstein-Barr virus, according to a later analysis. Across donors, most TCR sequences were observed very rarely, whereas some public TCRs were present in many individuals. A later analysis associated about 17,000 TCR beta sequences with specific HLA alleles at a false discovery rate of 0.05. Because counts were too low, about 18 rarely observed V segments, including chromosome 9 orphons, were excluded from the earlier analysis of around 590 of the donors. It was suggested by the authors that the approach could potentially be generalized to other disease states and immunological phenotypes. According to a later analysis, TCR association rates differed among HLA loci, with DRB1 alleles showing the most associated TCRs and HLA-C alleles showing the fewest. A further reported finding was that TCR beta sequences accurately predicted the HLA-A and HLA-B alleles for most subjects in the first cohort. An association between a missense DCLRE1C variant and V-gene and J-gene trimming of TCR beta chains was found in a later genetic analysis and replicated in an independent cohort. Because HLA typing was missing for some donors at each locus, association tests included only the typed subset. Correlated functional status among segregating V segments might reflect linkage disequilibrium, but an unknown experimental factor could not be ruled out. Some IMGT-functional V segments, including TRBV6-2 and TRBV6-3, could not be told apart with the 87-base-pair reads, so those segments were excluded. Compared with equally common non-associated chains, HLA-associated TCR beta chains in a later analysis were more clonally expanded and had lower generation probabilities. Broadly in line with IMGT annotations, most TCR beta V segments showed up in productive rearrangements about 87% or about 30% of the time in an earlier analysis of 587 of the donors. The study listed 150 to 200 TCR beta chains as associated with cytomegalovirus. When HLA alleles, especially DR and DQ, strongly co-occurred, TCR associations were difficult to assign to individual alleles.

This clonotype originated in a man in his forties or fifties in good health and CMV-seropositive. The chain couples TRBV19 to TRBJ2-4, with TRBD2 as a weak D call on 7 bases. The sequenced sample consisted of PBMCs. Here the CDR3 is given as CASSIWAGEGRGSQYF. Read as DNA, the sequence is TGTGCCAGTAGTATATGGGCAGGGGAGGGTAGGGGCAGTCAGTACTTC. With all but the CDR3 taken from the reference TRBV19 and TRBJ2-4 genes, the full variable domain is: DGGITQSPKYLFRKEGQNVTLSCEQNLNHDAMYWYRQDPGQGLRLIYYSQIVNDFQKGDIAEGYSVSREKKESFPLTVTSAQKNPTAFYLCASSIWAGEGRGSQYFGAGTRLSVL.